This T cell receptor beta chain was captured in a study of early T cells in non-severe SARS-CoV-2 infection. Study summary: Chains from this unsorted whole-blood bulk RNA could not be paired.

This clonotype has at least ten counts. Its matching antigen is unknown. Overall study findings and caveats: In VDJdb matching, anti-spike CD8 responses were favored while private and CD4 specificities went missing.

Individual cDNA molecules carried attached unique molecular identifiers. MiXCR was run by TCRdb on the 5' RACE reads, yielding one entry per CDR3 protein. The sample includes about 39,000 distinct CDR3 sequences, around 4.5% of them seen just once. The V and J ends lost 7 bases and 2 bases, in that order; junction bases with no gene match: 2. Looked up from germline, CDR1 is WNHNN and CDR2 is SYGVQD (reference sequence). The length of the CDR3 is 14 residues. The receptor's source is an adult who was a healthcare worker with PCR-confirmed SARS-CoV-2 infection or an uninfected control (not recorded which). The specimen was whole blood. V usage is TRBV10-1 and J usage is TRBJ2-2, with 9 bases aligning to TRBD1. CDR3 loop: CASKGQGNTGELFF. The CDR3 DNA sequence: TGCGCCAGCAAGGGACAGGGAAACACCGGGGAGCTGTTTTTT.